The clone carrying this TCR beta chain was counted a few times. Its matching antigen is unknown. The data derive from a study of cytotoxic CD8 clonotypes in ibrutinib-treated CLL. The wider study: Recorded responses included around 24 partial and 2 complete; following median about 68 months, roughly 15 stayed remitted and around 12 progressed. Each sample contained, on average, almost 260,000 productive templates and 94,000 or so productive rearrangements. Study-wide results and caveats: Treatment left the uncommon public clonotypes either contracted or stable in frequency.

Sequencing was performed with immunoSEQ multiplex PCR; in TCRdb, only in-frame clones are kept and a portion is missing. The sample gives about 76,000 clones, around four fifths of which show up once; about two fifths is in the top ten. Germline V CDR1 and CDR2: KGHSH, LQKENI. Trimming took 4 bases from V and 7 from J, leaving 10 bases between them. This CDR3 region has 13 residues. The chain has TRBV18 and TRBJ1-4, with D possibly TRBD1 on 5 matching bases. This specimen consisted of PBMCs, obtained after 24 months of ibrutinib treatment. The receptor's source is a human donor with chronic lymphocytic leukemia. CDR3 sequence (DNA): TGTGCCAGCTCACGGGGGGACGTTGAAAAACTGTTTTTT. Residues: CASSRGDVEKLFF.